The source of this T cell receptor (beta chain) is a study of blood T cell repertoires in COVID-19. Study-wide background: Sources were T cells, B-cell-depleted T cells, or PBMCs; the material itself was cDNA or gDNA.

Germline CDR1 and CDR2: ENHRY and SYGVKD. CDR3 size: 17 residues. Trimming at V came to 6 bases and at J to 2 bases, leaving 8 bases not matched to a gene. Profiled with immunoSEQ multiplex PCR; TCRdb holds only in-frame clones, not every one. The profile shows around 94,000 clones, about 80% of them singletons. The specimen was peripheral blood. V gene TRBV10-3 combines with J gene TRBJ2-7; 15 nucleotides align to TRBD2. The receptor was isolated from a human donor in a cohort sampled during active COVID-19. This CDR3 reads CAIRSGTSGRSTYEQYF. The CDR3 coding sequence is TGTGCCATCAGATCCGGGACTAGCGGGAGGTCCACCTACGAGCAGTACTTC.